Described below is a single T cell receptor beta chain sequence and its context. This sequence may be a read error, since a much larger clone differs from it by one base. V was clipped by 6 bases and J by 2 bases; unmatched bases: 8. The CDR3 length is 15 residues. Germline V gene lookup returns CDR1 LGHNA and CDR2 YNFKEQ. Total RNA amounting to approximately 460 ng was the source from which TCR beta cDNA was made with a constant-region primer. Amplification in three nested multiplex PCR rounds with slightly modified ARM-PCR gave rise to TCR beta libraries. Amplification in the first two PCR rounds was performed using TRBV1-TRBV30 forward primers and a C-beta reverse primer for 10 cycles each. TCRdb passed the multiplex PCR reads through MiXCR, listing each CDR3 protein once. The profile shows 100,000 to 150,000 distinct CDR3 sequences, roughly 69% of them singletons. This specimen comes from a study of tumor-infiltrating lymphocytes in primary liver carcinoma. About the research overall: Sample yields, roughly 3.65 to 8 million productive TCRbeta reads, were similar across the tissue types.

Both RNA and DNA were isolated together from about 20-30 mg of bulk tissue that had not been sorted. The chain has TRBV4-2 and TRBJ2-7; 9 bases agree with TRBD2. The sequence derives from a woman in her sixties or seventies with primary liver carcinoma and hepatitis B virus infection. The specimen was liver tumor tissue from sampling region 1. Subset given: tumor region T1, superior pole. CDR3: CASRQKLAGPYEQYF. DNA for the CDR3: TGTGCCAGCAGACAAAAACTAGCGGGCCCCTACGAGCAGTACTTC.